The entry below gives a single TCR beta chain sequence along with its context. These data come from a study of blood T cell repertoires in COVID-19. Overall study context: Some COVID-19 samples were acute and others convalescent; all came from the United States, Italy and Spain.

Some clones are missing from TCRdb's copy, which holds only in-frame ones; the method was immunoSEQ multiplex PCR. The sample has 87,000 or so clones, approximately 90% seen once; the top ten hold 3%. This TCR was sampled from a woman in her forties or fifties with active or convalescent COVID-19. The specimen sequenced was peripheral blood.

The CDR3 is CASSLEDRVPFF. The CDR3 region has the DNA TGTGCCAGTAGTCTTGAAGACAGGGTTCCTTTCTTT. The chain recombines TRBV19 with TRBJ1-1; 7 nucleotides align to TRBD1. J lost 12 bases, V lost 5 bases, and 9 bases had no gene match. Germline assignment: CDR1 LNHDA and CDR2 SQIVND (reference sequence). The CDR3 has 12 residues.